These 12 T cell receptor beta chains share one sample of origin, sequenced in a study of T cell repertoires in cytomegalovirus infection (dated by TCRdb to about 2019). What these receptors recognize is not known. Sequencer: Illumina HiSeq 1500. TCRdb trimmed the raw reads at Q25, called clones with MiXCR and kept productive beta chains. Rows matching on CDR3 protein sequence are summarized as one entry with the most common DNA and genes. In all, the sample holds under 500,000 distinct CDR3 sequences, and 40% to 50% of those were seen once. Of the sample, 35% to 50% is held by the ten largest clones. The sample's treatment or condition, from its label and the paper: in vitro stimulation with specific CMV peptide epitopes to enrich CMV-specific T cells. Sequencing was performed on cultured PBMCs, taken from culture after CMV antigen stimulation. These receptors were collected from a human donor in good health (CMV status not recorded). Some clones in this sample may be carry-over from other donors' samples.

This clonotype was recorded at least ten times. This sequence joins TRBV7-9 and TRBJ2-3; weak D call: TRBD1 (6 bases). The ends were cut back, 8 bases at V and 3 bases at J, with 18 bases in the middle. Germline values: CDR1 SEHNR, CDR2 FQNEAQ (reference sequence). This CDR3 contains 15 residues. The CDR3 spells CASGGTGMGTDTQYF. Written as DNA, the CDR3 is TGTGCCAGCGGGGGAACAGGGATGGGAACAGATACGCAGTATTTT.

The V call is TRBV11-2, the J call TRBJ2-3; perhaps TRBD2 as D (5 bases). This CDR3 region has 15 residues. With 5 bases removed from V and 6 bases from J, the gap between germline ends came to 18 bases. Per germline, CDR1 SGHAT and CDR2 FQNNGV. This CDR3 is CASSVTRDQVDTQYF. Here the CDR3 DNA reads TGTGCCAGCAGCGTCACCCGGGATCAGGTGGATACGCAGTATTTT. The full variable domain, in which reference TRBV11-2 and TRBJ2-3 provide the parts outside the CDR3, is EAGVAQSPRYKIIEKRQSVAFWCNPISGHATLYWYQQILGQGPKLLIQFQNNGVVDDSQLPKDRFSAERLKGVDSTLKIQPAKLEDSAVYLCASSVTRDQVDTQYFGPGTRLTVL.

The rearrangement joins TRBV6-8 to TRBJ1-5, with a weak D call TRBD1 (5 bases). Germline values: CDR1 MNHGY, CDR2 SAAAGT. V was cut by 7 bases and J by 6 bases, with 22 bases left in between. The CDR3 is made up of 16 amino acids. The CDR3 sequence is CASTARGEKRVQPQHF. CDR3 DNA sequence: TGTGCCAGCACCGCCCGGGGGGAAAAGAGGGTTCAGCCCCAGCATTTT.

The chain couples TRBV7-9 to TRBJ2-5; tentatively, D is TRBD2 (5 bases). V shed 5 bases and J shed 10 bases, with 11 bases lying between them. CDR1 is SEHNR, CDR2 FQNEAQ, per germline (reference sequence). The length of the CDR3 is 11 residues. CDR3 in amino acids: CASSARDGQYF. CDR3 DNA sequence: TGTGCCAGCAGCGCCCGGGATGGCCAGTACTTC.

The V call is TRBV28, the J call TRBJ2-5; D perhaps matches TRBD2 (6 bases). Germline V gene lookup returns CDR1 MDHEN and CDR2 SYDVKM. CDR3 length: 15 amino acids. V was shortened by 2 bases and J by 5 bases, with 15 bases between the two germline ends. CDR3 coding DNA: TGTGCCAGCAGTTTAAGGCGGGAAGGGGTGGAGACCCAGTACTTC. It specifies CASSLRREGVETQYF.

This clonotype was recorded a few times. The chain recombines TRBV6-5 with TRBJ2-1; D gene unclear. The CDR3 length is 17 residues. Germline assignment: CDR1 MNHEY and CDR2 SVGAGI. V was clipped by 0 bases and J by 8 bases, with 20 bases between them. The CDR3: CASSYSPSSFGFHEQFF. The CDR3 bases are TGTGCCAGCAGTTACTCCCCCTCGAGTTTCGGTTTCCATGAGCAGTTCTTC.

The CDR3: CASSQASGMGLTEQYF. DNA of the CDR3: TGTGCCAGCAGCCAGGCTAGCGGGATGGGCCTTACCGAGCAGTACTTC. This sequence joins TRBV7-8 and TRBJ2-7, with TRBD2 matching over 9 bases. The germline V gene encodes CDR1 SGHVS and CDR2 FQNEAQ. CDR3 length equals 16 residues. V was pared by 5 bases and J by 6 bases, with 14 bases of the junction left unmatched. Full variable domain (rest looked up from reference TRBV7-8 and TRBJ2-7): GAGVSQSPRYKVAKRGQDVALRCDPISGHVSLFWYQQALGQGPEFLTYFQNEAQLDKSGLPSDRFFAERPEGSVSTLKIQRTQQEDSAVYLCASSQASGMGLTEQYFGPGTRLTVT.

The chain links TRBV11-2 to TRBJ2-7, with no clear D. The germline gives CDR1 SGHAT, CDR2 FQNNGV. The V gene lost 4 bases and the J gene lost 2 bases, with 15 bases spanning the gap. This CDR3 contains 15 residues. The CDR3 loop reads CASSSWASPTYEQYF. The CDR3 nucleotides read TGTGCCAGCAGCTCTTGGGCTAGTCCAACCTACGAGCAGTACTTC.

This CDR3 reads CASSERTQQFF. CDR3 nucleotides: TGTGCCAGCAGCGAACGGACACAGCAGTTCTTC. This rearrangement joins TRBV7-6 to TRBJ2-1; D might be TRBD1 (5 bases). This CDR3 region has 11 residues. CDR1 is SGHVS, CDR2 FNYEAQ, per germline. The V end lost 5 bases, the J end lost 11 bases, and 10 bases lay between the germline ends.

Only a few counts were recorded for this clonotype. The V call is TRBV7-2, the J call TRBJ2-7; 7 positions agree with TRBD1. The CDR3 sequence is 15 residues long. Germline trimming cut 3 bases from V and 0 bases from J; bases unmatched to any gene: 5. Per germline, CDR1 SGHTA and CDR2 FQGNSA. CDR3 sequence (DNA): TGTGCCAGCAGCTTGGGACAGAGCCTCTCCTACGAGCAGTACTTC. This codes for CASSLGQSLSYEQYF.

This clonotype was counted a few times. The chain carries TRBV7-8 and TRBJ1-5; TRBD1 might be the D (5 bases). V was shortened by 3 bases and J by 0 bases, with 9 bases between the two germline ends. Germline V lookup: CDR1 SGHVS, CDR2 FQNEAQ. The CDR3 extends over 15 amino acids. CDR3 loop: CASSFTGYSNQPQHF. CDR3 coding DNA: TGTGCCAGCAGCTTTACAGGATATAGCAATCAGCCCCAGCATTTT.

This clonotype has a handful of counts. The chain combines TRBV11-2 with TRBJ2-1; 8 bases fit TRBD2. The J segment lost 3 bases and the V segment lost 3 bases, leaving 13 bases of the junction unmatched. From germline, CDR1 is SGHAT and CDR2 FQNNGV. CDR3 size: 18 residues. The CDR3 DNA is TGTGCCAGCAGCTTTCTGGGCTATAGCGGGGTCGGCTACAATGAGCAGTTCTTC. Translation: CASSFLGYSGVGYNEQFF.